The 25 T cell receptor beta chains listed next were all sequenced from one sample in a study of stem cell transplantation in POMP-related autoinflammatory disease. Assay used: immunoSEQ multiplex PCR; TCRdb lists only in-frame clones, some missing. The sample yields more than 25,000 clones, roughly 88% seen once. This material consisted of CD4+ T cells from PBMCs, taken before stem cell transplantation. These receptors originate from a human donor with POMP-related autoinflammation and immune dysregulation (PRAID).

The chain recombines TRBV25-1 with TRBJ2-7; D is uncertain. The CDR3 has 13 residues. The V end was cut by 0 bases, the J end by 2 bases, with 5 bases between. In germline, CDR1 is MGHDK, CDR2 SYGVNS. CDR3 nucleotide sequence: TGTGCCAGCAGTGAATATTACACCTACGAGCAGTACTTC. Translated: CASSEYYTYEQYF.

The rearrangement uses TRBV19 and TRBJ2-1; TRBD2 aligns across 7 bases. J lost 1 base, V lost 4 bases, and 7 bases had no gene match. This CDR3 region has 16 residues. Germline values: CDR1 LNHDA, CDR2 SQIVND (reference sequence). CDR3 residues: CASSTQRDRSYNEQFF. The CDR3 nucleotides are TGTGCCAGTAGTACCCAGCGGGATAGGTCCTACAATGAGCAGTTCTTC.

This chain connects TRBV14 to TRBJ1-4, with no clear D. The CDR3 covers 13 residues. With 0 bases removed from V and 10 bases from J, the gap between germline ends came to 9 bases. The V gene's germline CDR1 is SGHDN and CDR2 FVKESK. The CDR3 nucleotides read TGTGCCAGCAGCCAAGATAGGGCTGGAAAACTGTTTTTT. Amino acids: CASSQDRAGKLFF.

The chain carries TRBV6-5 and TRBJ1-3; no reliable D call. V shed 5 bases and J shed 0 bases, with 11 bases lying between them. Germline-derived CDR1 and CDR2 are MNHEY and SVGAGI. This CDR3 has 15 amino acids. CDR3 DNA sequence: TGTGCCAGCAGTCGGACTTACCACTCTGGAAACACCATATATTTT. Its translation is CASSRTYHSGNTIYF.

The chain couples TRBV5-6 to TRBJ2-6, with 8 positions matching TRBD2. The CDR3 extends over 17 amino acids. Germline V gene data show CDR1 as SGHDT and CDR2 as YYEEEE. V was clipped by 1 base and J by 2 bases; unmatched bases: 5. CDR3 sequence: CASSLSGGPAGANVLTF. Here the CDR3 DNA reads TGTGCCAGCAGCTTGTCGGGAGGGCCGGCTGGGGCCAACGTCCTGACTTTC.

This chain links TRBV7-9 with TRBJ2-1; 9 nucleotides line up with TRBD2. There are 18 residues in the CDR3. Trimming took 4 bases from V and 6 from J; bases not matched to a gene: 16. CDR1 and CDR2 from the germline V gene are SEHNR and FQNEAQ (reference sequence). The CDR3, as DNA: TGTGCCAGCAGCTGGTCAGGTGGTAGCGGGAGATCGGTCAATGAGCAGTTCTTC. This translates into CASSWSGGSGRSVNEQFF.

The V call is TRBV5-4, the J call TRBJ1-1; D is unclear. CDR3 size: 14 residues. The V gene lost 0 bases and the J gene lost 4 bases, with 10 bases spanning the gap. Looked up from germline, CDR1 is SGHNT and CDR2 is YYREEE (reference sequence). This CDR3 is CASSLDSGGTEAFF. In DNA form, the CDR3 reads TGTGCCAGCAGCTTGGATTCCGGAGGCACTGAAGCTTTCTTT.

CDR3 residues: CASSLGGKETQYF. Written as DNA, the CDR3 is TGTGCCAGCAGCTTAGGGGGGAAAGAGACCCAGTACTTC. This chain links TRBV7-3 with TRBJ2-5; perhaps TRBD2 as D (6 bases). The CDR3 is 13 residues long. Deletions cut 2 bases from V and 3 bases from J, with 7 bases between. Germline V gives CDR1 SGHTA, CDR2 FQGTGA.

The V and J genes are TRBV5-6 and TRBJ2-3; weak D call: TRBD2 (6 bases). CDR1 is SGHDT, CDR2 YYEEEE, per germline. CDR3 size: 16 residues. Trimming shortened V by 2 bases and J by 1 base, and 14 bases separated the two germline ends. The chain's CDR3 is CASSFRVAAGTDTQYF. In nucleotides, the CDR3 is TGTGCCAGCAGCTTCCGGGTAGCGGCGGGCACAGATACGCAGTATTTT.

The V and J genes are TRBV13 and TRBJ2-7; either TRBD1 or TRBD2 may supply D (5 bases each). CDR3 size: 15 residues. Deletions cut 5 bases from V and 4 bases from J, with 18 bases between. Germline assignment: CDR1 PRHDT and CDR2 FYEKMQ (reference sequence). This CDR3 is CASSPRKSGGYEQYF. Here the CDR3 DNA reads TGTGCCAGCAGCCCGCGGAAATCTGGGGGATACGAGCAGTACTTC.

This chain connects TRBV6-1 to TRBJ1-2, with D hard to call. CDR1 MNHNS and CDR2 SASEGT come from the germline V gene. V lost 0 bases and J lost 1, with 6 bases in between. The CDR3 runs to 14 residues. In nucleotides, the CDR3 is TGTGCCAGCAGTGAAGCCGACCTTAACTATGGCTACACCTTC. Translation: CASSEADLNYGYTF.

The chain employs TRBV20-1 and TRBJ1-2, with D unclear. CDR1 is DFQATT, CDR2 SNEGSKA, per germline (reference sequence). V lost 6 bases and J lost 7, with 3 bases in between. The CDR3 extends over 8 amino acids. CDR3 DNA sequence: TGCAGTGCGGCTGGCTACACCTTC. Its translation is CSAAGYTF.

The CDR3 DNA sequence: TGTGCCAGCAGTGAAGGTTACAGGGCCAAAAACATTCAGTACTTC. It translates to CASSEGYRAKNIQYF. The V call is TRBV2, the J call TRBJ2-4, with D perhaps TRBD1 (5 bases). The CDR3 covers 15 residues. Germline loops: CDR1 SNHLY, CDR2 FYNNEI. Trimming shortened V by 1 base and J by 1 base, and 8 bases separated the two germline ends. The full variable domain, completed using reference TRBV2 and TRBJ2-4, is EPEVTQTPSHQVTQMGQEVILRCVPISNHLYFYWYRQILGQKVEFLVSFYNNEISEKSEIFDDQFSVERPDGSNFTLKIRSTKLEDSAMYFCASSEGYRAKNIQYFGAGTRLSVL.

About this clone itself: One end of the junction fails to match germline, which may point to a read error. The J gene is TRBJ1-6, the V gene TRBV4-1; D uncertain. The CDR3 totals 17 residues. Germline V gene sequence: CDR1 MGHRA, CDR2 YSYEKL. For the CDR3, the DNA is TGCGCCAGCAGTCAAGGAAGAGTAGTGTCCTATAATCCACCCCTCCACTTT. Translation gives CASSQGRVVSYNPPLHF.

The chain employs TRBV28 and TRBJ2-2; 12 nucleotides agree with TRBD2. Germline V gives CDR1 MDHEN, CDR2 SYDVKM. The V segment lost 5 bases and the J segment 9 bases; nucleotides outside the gene matches: 10. The CDR3 length is 16 residues. This CDR3 is CASSPPSGRARRELFF. The CDR3 DNA reads TGTGCCAGCAGTCCGCCTAGCGGGAGGGCCCGGAGGGAGCTGTTTTTT.

This chain connects TRBV5-1 to TRBJ2-7; the D gene could be TRBD1 or TRBD2 (5 bases each). Trimming shortened V by 4 bases and J by 3 bases, and 11 bases separated the two germline ends. The germline CDR1 and CDR2 sequences are SGHRS and YFSETQ. This CDR3 is 13 amino acids long. The CDR3 sequence is CASSPGPVYEQYF. CDR3 coding DNA: TGCGCCAGCAGCCCGGGACCCGTCTACGAGCAGTACTTC.

The chain couples TRBV6-5 to TRBJ1-1; D is uncertain. V was shortened by 5 bases and J by 0 bases, with 7 bases between the two germline ends. The CDR3 contains 13 residues. Germline CDR1 is MNHEY and CDR2 is SVGAGI. The CDR3 bases are TGTGCCAGCAGTGACACCATGAACACTGAAGCTTTCTTT. Amino acids: CASSDTMNTEAFF.

V usage is TRBV28 and J usage is TRBJ2-7; D is perhaps TRBD1 (5 bases). The CDR3 sequence is 15 residues long. Trimming left V 5 bases short and J 0 bases short, with 14 bases between. Looked up from germline, CDR1 is MDHEN and CDR2 is SYDVKM. The CDR3 loop reads CASSGPTDSSYEQYF. The CDR3 coding sequence is TGTGCCAGCAGTGGCCCCACCGACAGCTCCTACGAGCAGTACTTC.

The chain links TRBV7-6 to TRBJ1-1; 9 positions match TRBD1. The CDR3 totals 16 residues. V lost 5 bases and J lost 1; bases outside the gene matches: 8. Germline V gene sequence: CDR1 SGHVS, CDR2 FNYEAQ. The CDR3 reads CASSPGTGKGNTEAFF. CDR3 nucleotide sequence: TGTGCCAGCAGCCCTGGGACAGGGAAAGGGAACACTGAAGCTTTCTTT.

The J gene is TRBJ1-1, the V gene TRBV2; D gene ambiguous. Deletions cut 1 base from V and 10 bases from J, with 16 bases between. This CDR3 spans 14 amino acids. Per germline, CDR1 SNHLY and CDR2 FYNNEI. CDR3 in amino acids: CASSEVPVLGAAFF. The CDR3 nucleotides are TGTGCCAGCAGTGAAGTCCCGGTTTTGGGAGCAGCTTTCTTT.

Points on this clone: Relative to the germline gene, one junction end is altered; a read error may explain this. The genes are TRBV28 and TRBJ1-5; a weak D match, TRBD1 (6 bases). This CDR3 is built from 11 residues. Germline CDR1 is MDHEN and CDR2 is SYDVKM. CDR3 protein: CASSWTAGQTF. DNA for the CDR3: TGTGCCAGCAGTTGGACCGCGGGACAAACTTTT.

CDR3 protein: CSVDRSRDRAYYGYTF. CDR3 nucleotide sequence: TGCAGCGTTGACAGATCCCGGGACAGGGCCTACTATGGCTACACCTTC. The rearrangement joins TRBV29-1 to TRBJ1-2, with 9 bases lining up with TRBD1. The junction had 11 bases not matched to a gene; V was cut back by 3 bases and J by 3 bases. The germline V gene has CDR1 SQVTM and CDR2 ANQGSEA. This CDR3 has 16 amino acids.

CDR3 loop: CASRSSYSYEQYF. CDR3 DNA sequence: TGTGCCAGCAGATCAAGTTACTCCTACGAGCAGTACTTC. The V and J genes are TRBV28 and TRBJ2-7; no clear D. CDR3 length equals 13 residues. Per the germline V gene, CDR1 is MDHEN and CDR2 is SYDVKM. V was cut by 6 bases and J by 0 bases, with 9 bases left in between.

The chain has TRBV15 and TRBJ1-4, with 8 bases lining up with TRBD1. The V gene end was trimmed by 0 bases and the J gene end by 8 bases; junction bases not matched to a gene: 14. Germline CDR1 is LNHNV and CDR2 is YYDKDF (reference sequence). This CDR3 has 18 residues. The CDR3 nucleotides are TGTGCCACCAGCAGAGAGCCGCCGGGACAGGCTATCTGGGAAAAACTGTTTTTT. Translated: CATSREPPGQAIWEKLFF.

The J gene is TRBJ2-3, the V gene TRBV7-8; 8 nucleotides match TRBD2. From germline, CDR1 is SGHVS and CDR2 FQNEAQ. The ends lost 1 base at V and 3 bases at J; junction bases unmatched: 0. This CDR3 has 14 amino acids. The CDR3 sequence: CASSLGLATDTQYF. For the CDR3, the DNA is TGTGCCAGCAGCTTAGGACTAGCGACAGATACGCAGTATTTT. Looking up the rest from reference TRBV7-8 and TRBJ2-3 gives the full variable domain: GAGVSQSPRYKVAKRGQDVALRCDPISGHVSLFWYQQALGQGPEFLTYFQNEAQLDKSGLPSDRFFAERPEGSVSTLKIQRTQQEDSAVYLCASSLGLATDTQYFGPGTRLTVL.